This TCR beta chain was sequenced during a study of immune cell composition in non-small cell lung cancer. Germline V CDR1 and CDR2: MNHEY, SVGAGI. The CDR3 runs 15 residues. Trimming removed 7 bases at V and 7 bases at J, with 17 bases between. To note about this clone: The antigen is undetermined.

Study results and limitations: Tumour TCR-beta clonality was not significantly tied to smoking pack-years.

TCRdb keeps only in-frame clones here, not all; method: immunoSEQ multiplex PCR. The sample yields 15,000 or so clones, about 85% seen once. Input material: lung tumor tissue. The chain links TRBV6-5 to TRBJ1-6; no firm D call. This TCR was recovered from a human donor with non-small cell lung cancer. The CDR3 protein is CASTARGISNSPLHF. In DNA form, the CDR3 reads TGTGCCAGCACCGCCCGAGGGATTTCCAATTCACCCCTCCACTTT.